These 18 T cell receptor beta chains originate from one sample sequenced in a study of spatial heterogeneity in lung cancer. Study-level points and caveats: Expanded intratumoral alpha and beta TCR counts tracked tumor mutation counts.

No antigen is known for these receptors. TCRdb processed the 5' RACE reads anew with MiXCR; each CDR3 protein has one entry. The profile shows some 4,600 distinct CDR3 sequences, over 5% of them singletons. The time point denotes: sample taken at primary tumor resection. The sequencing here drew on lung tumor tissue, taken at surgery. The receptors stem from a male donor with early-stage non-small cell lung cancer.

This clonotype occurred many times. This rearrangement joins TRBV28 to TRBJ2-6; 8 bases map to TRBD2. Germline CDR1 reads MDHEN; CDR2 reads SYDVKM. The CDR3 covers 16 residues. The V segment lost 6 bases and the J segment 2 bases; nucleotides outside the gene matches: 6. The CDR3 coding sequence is TGTGCCAGCAGCCCCCGGGGGGGCGCTGGGGCCAACGTCCTGACTTTC. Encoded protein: CASSPRGGAGANVLTF.

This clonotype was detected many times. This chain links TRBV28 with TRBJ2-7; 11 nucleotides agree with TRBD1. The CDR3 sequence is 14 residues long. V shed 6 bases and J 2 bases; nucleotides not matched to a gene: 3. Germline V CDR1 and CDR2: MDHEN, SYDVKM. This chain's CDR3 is CASRGQGGTYEQYF. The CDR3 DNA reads TGTGCCAGCAGGGGACAGGGGGGCACCTACGAGCAGTACTTC. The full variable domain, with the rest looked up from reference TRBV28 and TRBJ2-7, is DVKVTQSSRYLVKRTGEKVFLECVQDMDHENMFWYRQDPGLGLRLIYFSYDVKMKEKGDIPEGYSVSREKKERFSLILESASTNQTSMYLCASRGQGGTYEQYFGPGTRLTVT.

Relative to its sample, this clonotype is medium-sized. The CDR3 reads CASSLLGEDTGELFF. For the CDR3, the DNA is TGCGCCAGCAGCTTGTTGGGGGAGGACACCGGGGAGCTGTTTTTT. V is TRBV5-1 and J is TRBJ2-2, with D possibly TRBD2 on 6 matching bases. CDR3 size: 15 residues. Trimming removed 1 base from V and 3 bases from J, with 10 bases in between. Germline V CDR1 and CDR2: SGHRS, YFSETQ.

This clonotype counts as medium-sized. The CDR3 sequence is CAIGHGTGGFYGYTF. In DNA, the CDR3 is TGTGCCATCGGTCATGGGACAGGGGGTTTCTATGGCTACACCTTC. The chain recombines TRBV10-3 with TRBJ1-2, with 11 bases that match TRBD1. CDR1 is ENHRY, CDR2 SYGVKD, per germline. The CDR3 extends over 15 amino acids. The J segment lost 4 bases and the V segment lost 8 bases, leaving 9 bases of the junction unmatched.

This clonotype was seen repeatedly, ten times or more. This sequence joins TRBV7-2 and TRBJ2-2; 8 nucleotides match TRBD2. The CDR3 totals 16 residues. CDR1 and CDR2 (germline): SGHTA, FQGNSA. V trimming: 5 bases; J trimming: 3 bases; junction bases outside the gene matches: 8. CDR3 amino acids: CASSRMRGAYTGELFF. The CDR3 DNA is TGTGCCAGCAGCCGAATGCGGGGGGCGTACACCGGGGAGCTGTTTTTT. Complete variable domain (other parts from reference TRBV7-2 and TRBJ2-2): GAGVSQSPSNKVTEKGKDVELRCDPISGHTALYWYRQSLGQGLEFLIYFQGNSAPDKSGLPSDRFSAERTGGSVSTLTIQRTQQEDSAVYLCASSRMRGAYTGELFFGEGSRLTVL.

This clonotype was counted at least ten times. The CDR3 region has the DNA TGTGCCAGCAGCCCTGCCGGGACTAGGGCAACTGAAAAACTGTTTTTT. Its translation: CASSPAGTRATEKLFF. The gene calls are TRBV7-9 and TRBJ1-4; tentative D call: TRBD1 (5 bases). V lost 5 bases and J lost 7, with 20 bases in between. This CDR3 comprises 16 residues. Looked up from germline, CDR1 is SEHNR and CDR2 is FQNEAQ (reference sequence).

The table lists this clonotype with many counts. In DNA form, the CDR3 reads TGTGCCAGCAGCGCCTTTTGGTCCCCCAATGAGCAGTTCTTC. Translation: CASSAFWSPNEQFF. The chain links TRBV9 to TRBJ2-1; no definite D call. Germline CDR1 SGDLS, CDR2 YYNGEE. CDR3 length: 14 residues. Trimming removed 3 bases at V and 6 bases at J, with 13 bases between.

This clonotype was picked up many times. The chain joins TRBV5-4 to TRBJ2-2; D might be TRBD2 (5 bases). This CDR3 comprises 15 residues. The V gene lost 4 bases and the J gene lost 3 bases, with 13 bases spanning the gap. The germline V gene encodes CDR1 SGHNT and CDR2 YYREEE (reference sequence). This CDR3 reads CASSPRGADTGELFF. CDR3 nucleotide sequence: TGTGCCAGCAGCCCTCGGGGAGCGGACACCGGGGAGCTGTTTTTT.

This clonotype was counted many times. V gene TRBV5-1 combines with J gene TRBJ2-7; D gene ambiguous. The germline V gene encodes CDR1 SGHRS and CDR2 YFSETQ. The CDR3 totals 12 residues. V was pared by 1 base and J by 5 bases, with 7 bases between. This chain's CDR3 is CASSLPGNEQYF. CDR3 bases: TGCGCCAGCAGCTTGCCAGGTAACGAGCAGTACTTC.

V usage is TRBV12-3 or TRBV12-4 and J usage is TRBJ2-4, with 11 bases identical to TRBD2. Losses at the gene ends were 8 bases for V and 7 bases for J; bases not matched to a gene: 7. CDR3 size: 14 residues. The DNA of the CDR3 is TGTGCCAGCTCGAGTCTAGCGGGAGGTAACATTCAGTACTTC. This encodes CASSSLAGGNIQYF.

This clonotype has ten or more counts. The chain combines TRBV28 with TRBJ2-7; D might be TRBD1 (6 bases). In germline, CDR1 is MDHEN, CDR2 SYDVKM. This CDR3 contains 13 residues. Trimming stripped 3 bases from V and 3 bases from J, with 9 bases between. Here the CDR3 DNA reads TGTGCCAGCAGTTTTGGACAGCTCTACGAGCAGTACTTC. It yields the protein CASSFGQLYEQYF.

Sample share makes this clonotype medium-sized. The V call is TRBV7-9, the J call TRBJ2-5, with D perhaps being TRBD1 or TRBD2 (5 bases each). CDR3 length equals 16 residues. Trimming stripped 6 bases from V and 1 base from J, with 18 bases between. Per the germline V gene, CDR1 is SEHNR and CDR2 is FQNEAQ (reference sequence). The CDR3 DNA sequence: TGTGCCAGCAGTCATCGGGACGCCCGTACCCAAGAGACCCAGTACTTC. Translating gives CASSHRDARTQETQYF.

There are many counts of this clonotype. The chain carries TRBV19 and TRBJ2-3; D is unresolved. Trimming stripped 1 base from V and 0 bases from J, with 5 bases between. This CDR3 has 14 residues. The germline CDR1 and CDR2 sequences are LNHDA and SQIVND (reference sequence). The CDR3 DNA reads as TGTGCCAGTAGTATAGTTGACAGCACAGATACGCAGTATTTT. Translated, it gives CASSIVDSTDTQYF.

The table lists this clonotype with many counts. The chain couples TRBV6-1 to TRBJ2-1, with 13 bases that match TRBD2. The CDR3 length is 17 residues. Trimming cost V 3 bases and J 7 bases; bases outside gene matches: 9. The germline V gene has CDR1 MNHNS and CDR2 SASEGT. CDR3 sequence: CASSDRAGLAGRNEQFF. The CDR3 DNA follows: TGTGCCAGCAGTGACCGCGCGGGACTAGCGGGGAGGAATGAGCAGTTCTTC.

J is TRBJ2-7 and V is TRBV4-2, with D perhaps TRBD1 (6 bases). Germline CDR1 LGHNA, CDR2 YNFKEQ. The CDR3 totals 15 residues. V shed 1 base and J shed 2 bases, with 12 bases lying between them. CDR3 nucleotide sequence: TGTGCCAGCAGCCAAGGGGTGGGGGACACCTACGAGCAGTACTTC. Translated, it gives CASSQGVGDTYEQYF.

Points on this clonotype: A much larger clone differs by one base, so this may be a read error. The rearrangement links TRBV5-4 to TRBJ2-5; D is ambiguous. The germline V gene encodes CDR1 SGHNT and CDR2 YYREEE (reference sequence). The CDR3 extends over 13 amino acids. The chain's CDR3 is CASSLGPQETRYF. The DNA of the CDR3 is TGTGCCAGCAGCTTGGGACCTCAAGAGACCCGGTACTTC.

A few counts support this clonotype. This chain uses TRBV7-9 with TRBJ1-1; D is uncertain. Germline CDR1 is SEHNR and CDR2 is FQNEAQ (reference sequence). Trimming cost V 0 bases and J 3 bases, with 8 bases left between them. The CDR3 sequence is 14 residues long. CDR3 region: CASSLARDHTEAFF. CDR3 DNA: TGTGCCAGCAGCTTAGCCCGGGATCACACTGAAGCTTTCTTT.

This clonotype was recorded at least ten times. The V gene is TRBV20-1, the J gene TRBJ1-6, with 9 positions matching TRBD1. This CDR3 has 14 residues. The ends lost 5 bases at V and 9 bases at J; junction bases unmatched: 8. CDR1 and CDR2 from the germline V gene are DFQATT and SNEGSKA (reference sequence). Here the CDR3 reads CSAHGQGSGSPLHF. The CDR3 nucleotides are TGCAGTGCTCACGGACAGGGGTCGGGTTCACCCCTCCACTTT.